The sequence of this T cell receptor beta chain was determined in a study of blood T cell repertoires in COVID-19. Germline CDR1 SNHLY, CDR2 FYNNEI. The trim removed 6 bases at V and 8 bases at J, leaving 14 bases unmatched. There are 17 residues in the CDR3. Cohort 3 donors were reported recovered after two negative PCRs, clearance, or symptom resolution. Here immunoSEQ multiplex PCR was the method, and the copy in TCRdb shows in-frame clones only, minus some. This sample has some 390,000 clones, with nearly 90% found just once. The chain couples TRBV2 to TRBJ2-5, with TRBD2 matching 14 bases. The specimen was PBMCs or T cells enriched from blood (not recorded which). The sequence was obtained from a woman aged 25-40 years who had recovered from COVID-19. This chain's CDR3 is CASRRGLAGVIRATQYF. The CDR3 DNA sequence: TGTGCCAGCAGGAGGGGACTAGCGGGAGTGATTAGAGCTACCCAGTACTTC.